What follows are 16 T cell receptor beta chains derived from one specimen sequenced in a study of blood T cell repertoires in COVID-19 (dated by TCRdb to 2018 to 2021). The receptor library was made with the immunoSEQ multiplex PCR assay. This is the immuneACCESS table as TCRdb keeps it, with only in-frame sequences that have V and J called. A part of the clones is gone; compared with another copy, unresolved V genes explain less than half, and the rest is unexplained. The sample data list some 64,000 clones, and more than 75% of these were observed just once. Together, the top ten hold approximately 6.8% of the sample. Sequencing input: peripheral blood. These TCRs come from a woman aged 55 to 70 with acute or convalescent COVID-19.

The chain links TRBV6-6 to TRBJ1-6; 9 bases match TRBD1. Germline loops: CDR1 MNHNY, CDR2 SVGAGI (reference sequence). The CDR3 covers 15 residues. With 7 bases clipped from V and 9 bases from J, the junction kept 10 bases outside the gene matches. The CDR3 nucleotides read TGTGCCAGCACCCTAGGGGACAGGGTTAGTTCACCCCTCCACTTT. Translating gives CASTLGDRVSSPLHF.

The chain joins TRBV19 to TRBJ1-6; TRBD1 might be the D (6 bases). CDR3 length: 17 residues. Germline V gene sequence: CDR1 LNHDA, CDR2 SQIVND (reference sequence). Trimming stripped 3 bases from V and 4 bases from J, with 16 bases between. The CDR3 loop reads CASSMRRDTVYNSPLHF. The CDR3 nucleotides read TGTGCCAGTAGTATGAGAAGGGACACTGTATATAATTCACCCCTCCACTTT. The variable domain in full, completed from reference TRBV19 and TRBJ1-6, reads DGGITQSPKYLFRKEGQNVTLSCEQNLNHDAMYWYRQDPGQGLRLIYYSQIVNDFQKGDIAEGYSVSREKKESFPLTVTSAQKNPTAFYLCASSMRRDTVYNSPLHFGNGTRLTVT.

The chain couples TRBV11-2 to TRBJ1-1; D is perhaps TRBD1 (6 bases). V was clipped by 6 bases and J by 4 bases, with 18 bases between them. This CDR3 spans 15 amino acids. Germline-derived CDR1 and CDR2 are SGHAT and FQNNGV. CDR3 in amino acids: CASSKFPRGSTEAFF. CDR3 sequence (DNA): TGTGCCAGCAGTAAGTTCCCGAGGGGGAGCACTGAAGCTTTCTTT.

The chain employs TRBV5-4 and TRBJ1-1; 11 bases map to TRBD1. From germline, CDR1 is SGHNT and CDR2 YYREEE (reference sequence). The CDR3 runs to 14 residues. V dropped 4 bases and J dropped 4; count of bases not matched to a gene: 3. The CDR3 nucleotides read TGTGCCAGCAGCAGGGGGACAGGGGGCACTGAAGCTTTCTTT. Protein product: CASSRGTGGTEAFF.

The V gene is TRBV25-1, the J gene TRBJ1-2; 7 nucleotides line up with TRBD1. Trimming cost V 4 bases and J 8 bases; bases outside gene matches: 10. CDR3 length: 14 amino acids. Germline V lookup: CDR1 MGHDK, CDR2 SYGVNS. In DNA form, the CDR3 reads TGTGCCAGCAGTGTACTTCAGGGGGAACTCGGCTACACCTTC. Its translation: CASSVLQGELGYTF.

CDR3 protein: CASSYDPGASGYTF. The CDR3 coding sequence is TGTGCCAGCAGTTACGATCCAGGGGCCTCTGGCTACACCTTC. The rearrangement joins TRBV6-6 to TRBJ1-2, with a tentative D call TRBD1 (6 bases). Trimming removed 2 bases at V and 7 bases at J, with 14 bases between. The CDR3 consists of 14 residues. The germline V gene encodes CDR1 MNHNY and CDR2 SVGAGI (reference sequence).

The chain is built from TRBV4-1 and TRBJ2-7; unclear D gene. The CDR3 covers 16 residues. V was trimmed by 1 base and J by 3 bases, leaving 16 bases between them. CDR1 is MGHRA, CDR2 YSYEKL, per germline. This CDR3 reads CASSQVLPYTDYEQYF. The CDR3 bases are TGCGCCAGCAGCCAAGTACTACCTTATACCGACTACGAGCAGTACTTC.

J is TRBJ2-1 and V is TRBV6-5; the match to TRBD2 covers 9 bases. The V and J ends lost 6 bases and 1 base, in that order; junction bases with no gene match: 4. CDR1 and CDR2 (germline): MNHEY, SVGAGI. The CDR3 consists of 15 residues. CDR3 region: CASSRGLASYNEQFF. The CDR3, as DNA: TGTGCCAGCAGCCGCGGACTAGCGTCCTACAATGAGCAGTTCTTC.

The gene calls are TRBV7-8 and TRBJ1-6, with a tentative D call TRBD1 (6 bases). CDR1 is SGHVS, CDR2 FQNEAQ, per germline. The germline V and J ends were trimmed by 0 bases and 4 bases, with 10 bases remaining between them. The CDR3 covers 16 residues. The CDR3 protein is CASSLASGEYNSPLHF. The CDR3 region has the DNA TGTGCCAGCAGCTTAGCGTCAGGGGAATATAATTCACCCCTCCACTTT.

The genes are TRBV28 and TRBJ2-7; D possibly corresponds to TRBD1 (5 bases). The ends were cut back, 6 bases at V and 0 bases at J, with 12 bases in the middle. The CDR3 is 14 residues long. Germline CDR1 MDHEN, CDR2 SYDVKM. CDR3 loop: CASRWARASYEQYF. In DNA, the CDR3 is TGTGCCAGCAGGTGGGCCAGGGCCTCCTACGAGCAGTACTTC.

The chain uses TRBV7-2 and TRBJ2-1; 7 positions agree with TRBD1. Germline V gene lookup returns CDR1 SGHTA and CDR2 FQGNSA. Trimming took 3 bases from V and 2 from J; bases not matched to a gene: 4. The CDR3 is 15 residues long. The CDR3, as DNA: TGTGCCAGCAGCTTCGACAGGGACGCCTACAATGAGCAGTTCTTC. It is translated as CASSFDRDAYNEQFF.

The CDR3 DNA is TGTGCCAGCAGCCAAGATCCGGGTGAGACCCAGTACTTC. Translating it yields CASSQDPGETQYF. The genes are TRBV4-2 and TRBJ2-5; D is ambiguous. CDR3 length: 13 residues. Trimming stripped 0 bases from V and 5 bases from J, with 7 bases between. Germline CDR1 reads LGHNA; CDR2 reads YNFKEQ.

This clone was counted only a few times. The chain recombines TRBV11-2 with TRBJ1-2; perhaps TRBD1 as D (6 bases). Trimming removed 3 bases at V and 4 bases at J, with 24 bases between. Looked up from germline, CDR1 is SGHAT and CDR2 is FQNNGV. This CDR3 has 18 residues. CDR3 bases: TGTGCCAGCAGCTTTTCTCCTCCAGGCAGGGGAAGTACCTATGGCTACACCTTC. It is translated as CASSFSPPGRGSTYGYTF.

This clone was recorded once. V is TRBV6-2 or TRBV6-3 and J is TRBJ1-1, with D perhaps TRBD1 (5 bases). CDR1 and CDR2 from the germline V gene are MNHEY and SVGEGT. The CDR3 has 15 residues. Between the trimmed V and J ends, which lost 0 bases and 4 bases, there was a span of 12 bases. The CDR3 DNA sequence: TGTGCCAGCAGTTACTCGATCTTCGGGGGCACTGAAGCTTTCTTT. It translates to CASSYSIFGGTEAFF.

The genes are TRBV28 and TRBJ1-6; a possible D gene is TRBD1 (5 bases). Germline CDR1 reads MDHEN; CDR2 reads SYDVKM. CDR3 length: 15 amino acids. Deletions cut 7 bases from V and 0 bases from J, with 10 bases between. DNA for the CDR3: TGTGCCAGCACCGGGGGGACCTCCTATAATTCACCCCTCCACTTT. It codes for CASTGGTSYNSPLHF.

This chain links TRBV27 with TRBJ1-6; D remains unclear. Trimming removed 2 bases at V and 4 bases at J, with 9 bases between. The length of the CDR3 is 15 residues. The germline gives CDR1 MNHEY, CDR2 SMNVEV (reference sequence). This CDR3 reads CASSLARGYNSPLHF. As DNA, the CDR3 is TGTGCCAGCAGTTTAGCCCGGGGATATAATTCACCCCTCCACTTT.